This is a list of T cell receptor beta chains from one sample in a study of early T cells in non-severe SARS-CoV-2 infection. One entry per CDR3 protein results from TCRdb running MiXCR on the 5' RACE reads. The data contain about 52,000 distinct CDR3 sequences, 9.5% to 13% of them singletons. The specimen was whole blood. The receptors were sampled from an adult who was a healthcare worker with PCR-confirmed SARS-CoV-2 infection or an uninfected control (not recorded which). Both conserved end residues are part of each CDR3. Each record gives: D gene, J gene, clone size, V gene, CDR3 protein, CDR3 DNA. D genes are given only for firm matches. Clone size, where shown, is once, few, many, or a class for clones that have expanded.

TRBD1 | TRBJ2-7 | few | TRBV9 | CASSPRRTGGEQYF | TGTGCCAGCAGCCCCCGCAGGACAGGGGGTGAGCAGTACTTC
NA | TRBJ2-2 | many | TRBV30 | CAWSVISGELFF | TGTGCCTGGAGTGTGATTTCCGGGGAGCTGTTTTTT
TRBD1 | TRBJ2-7 | few | TRBV3-1 | CASSQAGTAFYEQYF | TGTGCCAGCAGCCAAGCGGGGACAGCATTCTACGAGCAGTACTTC
TRBD2 | TRBJ2-1 | many | TRBV19 | CASSIGSGGSYNEQFF | TGTGCCAGTAGTATAGGCAGCGGGGGATCCTACAATGAGCAGTTCTTC
NA | TRBJ2-1 | NA | TRBV6-6 | CASSKDSRSKNEQFF | TGTGCCAGCAGCAAGGACTCCCGCTCGAAGAATGAGCAGTTCTTC
NA | TRBJ1-5 | few | TRBV28 | CATRTVNQPQHF | TGTGCCACCAGGACAGTTAATCAGCCCCAGCATTTT
TRBD2 | TRBJ2-2 | few | TRBV7-3 | CASSLRFEVNLLAGVSGELFF | TGTGCCAGCAGCTTAAGGTTTGAGGTGAACTTACTAGCGGGAGTGTCCGGGGAGCTGTTTTTT
TRBD1 | TRBJ1-1 | few | TRBV12-3/TRBV12-4 | CASRARTGVNTEAFF | TGTGCCAGCAGAGCTCGGACAGGGGTGAACACTGAAGCTTTCTTT
TRBD1 | TRBJ1-2 | NA | TRBV11-1 | CASSPRVGQGAPGYTF | TGTGCCAGCAGCCCCCGAGTTGGACAGGGGGCGCCTGGCTACACCTTC
NA | TRBJ2-3 | NA | TRBV6-1 | CASSFLEMELGDDTQYF | TGTGCCAGCAGCTTTTTAGAGATGGAGCTGGGGGACGATACGCAGTATTTT
NA | TRBJ2-5 | many | TRBV20-1 | CSAFPRGVQETQYF | TGCAGTGCGTTCCCAAGAGGGGTACAAGAGACCCAGTACTTC
NA | TRBJ2-2 | many | TRBV3-1 | CASSQFGADGELFF | TGTGCCAGCAGCCAATTCGGGGCCGACGGGGAGCTGTTTTTT
NA | TRBJ2-5 | many | TRBV7-8 | CASSPRMYSLEYF | TGTGCCAGCAGCCCCAGGATGTACAGCCTCGAGTACTTC
NA | TRBJ2-1 | few | TRBV7-3 | CASSLTGDSYNEQFF | TGTGCCAGCAGCTTAACGGGAGACTCCTACAATGAGCAGTTCTTC
NA | TRBJ1-4 | few | TRBV12-3/TRBV12-4 | CATGRGEKLFF | TGTGCCACCGGGAGGGGTGAAAAACTGTTTTTT
NA | TRBJ2-7 | NA | TRBV28 | CASRGHTYEQYF | TGTGCCAGCAGGGGACATACCTACGAGCAGTACTTC
NA | TRBJ1-5 | NA | TRBV29-1 | CSVKGGNQPQHF | TGCAGCGTAAAAGGGGGCAATCAGCCCCAGCATTTT
NA | TRBJ2-3 | NA | TRBV6-5 | CASRKVDTQYF | TGTGCCTCTCGGAAGGTAGATACGCAGTATTTT
NA | TRBJ1-1 | many | TRBV12-5 | CASGLKENTEAFF | TGTGCTAGTGGTTTGAAAGAGAACACTGAAGCTTTCTTT
NA | TRBJ2-7 | NA | TRBV28 | CASSLSLYEQYF | TGTGCCAGCAGTTTATCGCTCTACGAGCAGTACTTC
NA | TRBJ2-4 | NA | TRBV12-3/TRBV12-4 | CASSSRSDSLAKNIQYF | TGTGCCAGCAGTTCACGGTCGGACAGTCTGGCCAAAAACATTCAGTACTTC
NA | TRBJ2-7 | NA | TRBV7-2 | CASSPLGYWDEQYF | TGTGCCAGCAGCCCCCTCGGGTATTGGGACGAGCAGTACTTC
NA | TRBJ2-7 | NA | TRBV18 | CASSPSASYEQYF | TGTGCCAGCTCACCTAGCGCCTCCTACGAGCAGTACTTC
NA | TRBJ1-6 | NA | TRBV10-1 | CASSESPYSPLHF | TGCGCCAGCAGTGAGTCGCCGTATTCACCCCTCCACTTT
NA | TRBJ2-7 | few | TRBV20-1 | CSAREGGRSYEQYF | TGCAGTGCTAGAGAGGGGGGCAGGTCCTACGAGCAGTACTTC
NA | TRBJ2-2 | NA | TRBV7-8 | CASSFEENTGELFF | TGTGCCAGCAGCTTTGAAGAGAACACCGGGGAGCTGTTTTTT
NA | TRBJ2-2 | NA | TRBV7-3 | CASSLKRGSTGELFF | TGTGCCAGCAGCTTAAAAAGGGGCAGCACCGGGGAGCTGTTTTTT
TRBD1 | TRBJ2-1 | many | TRBV28 | CASKGTGGNNEQFF | TGTGCCAGCAAAGGGACAGGGGGTAACAATGAGCAGTTCTTC
NA | TRBJ2-7 | many | TRBV20-1 | CSARGGVFSEQYF | TGCAGTGCTAGGGGTGGGGTCTTTAGCGAGCAGTACTTC
NA | TRBJ1-2 | NA | TRBV19 | CASSTRADTYYGYTF | TGTGCCAGTAGTACCCGGGCAGACACCTACTATGGCTACACCTTC
TRBD2 | TRBJ2-3 | NA | TRBV7-3 | CASSRTSVHTDTQYF | TGTGCCAGCAGCCGAACTAGCGTACACACAGATACGCAGTATTTT
NA | TRBJ2-4 | many | TRBV12-3/TRBV12-4 | CASSFPRQKNIQYF | TGTGCCAGCAGTTTTCCCCGACAGAAAAACATTCAGTACTTC
TRBD1 | TRBJ1-5 | few | TRBV20-1 | CSARGQGINQPQHF | TGCAGTGCTAGAGGACAGGGAATTAATCAGCCCCAGCATTTT
TRBD2 | TRBJ2-7 | many | TRBV12-3/TRBV12-4 | CASSGLAGGSSYEQYF | TGTGCCAGCAGCGGACTAGCGGGAGGTAGCTCCTACGAGCAGTACTTC
TRBD2 | TRBJ2-3 | few | TRBV2 | CASSEIWTGGPTDTQYF | TGTGCCAGCAGTGAGATCTGGACGGGGGGACCAACAGATACGCAGTATTTT
NA | TRBJ2-2 | few | TRBV30 | CAWSVSSTGELFF | TGTGCCTGGAGTGTTTCTAGCACCGGGGAGCTGTTTTTT
TRBD1 | TRBJ2-3 | few | TRBV5-1 | CASSLEGGPATQYF | TGCGCCAGCAGCTTGGAAGGGGGCCCAGCTACGCAGTATTTT